This T cell receptor (beta chain) originates from a study of blood T cell dynamics during melanoma immunotherapy. CDR3 length: 14 amino acids. The ends were cut back, 2 bases at V and 5 bases at J, with 10 bases in the middle. Germline CDR1 is ENHRY and CDR2 is SYGVKD. Measured with immunoSEQ multiplex PCR; TCRdb has only the in-frame clones, and not every one. This table holds fewer than 7,500 clones, approximately 90% found once. Described time point: pre-treatment baseline. Apart from two fast progressors, RECIST 1.1 response was judged 12 weeks post-infusion. Concerning this clone itself: Its antigen is not identified.

The study's findings and limits: It remained unknown if the driving T cell clones were melanoma-specific.

This specimen consisted of blood, obtained from a patient treated with checkpoint blockade. This receptor was identified in a human donor with melanoma. The chain uses TRBV10-3 and TRBJ2-1; perhaps TRBD2 as D (5 bases). The CDR3, as DNA: TGTGCCATCAGTGAGAGAAGAGGGAACAATGAGCAGTTCTTC. Amino acids: CAISERRGNNEQFF.